This TCR beta chain was sequenced for a study of CD8 T cells in ankylosing spondylitis. This clonotype was seen many times. What it binds is not known. V dropped 1 base and J dropped 2; count of bases not matched to a gene: 3. Looked up from germline, CDR1 is SEHNR and CDR2 is FQNEAQ (reference sequence). CDR3 length: 15 amino acids. Study results and limitations: In ankylosing spondylitis blood, a motif of 7 to 9 highly homologous TCR beta variants appeared characteristic.

A single record per CDR3 protein comes from TCRdb applying MiXCR to the 5' RACE reads. The table shows about 750,000 distinct CDR3 sequences, with roughly 20% occurring only once. Sequences were obtained from blood, either unsorted or a sorted T cell fraction (not recorded which). The TCR was taken from a male donor with ankylosing spondylitis. V gene TRBV7-9 combines with J gene TRBJ2-3; 7 nucleotides line up with TRBD1. This CDR3 reads CASSLGDRNTDTQYF. CDR3 DNA sequence: TGTGCCAGCAGCTTAGGGGACAGAAACACAGATACGCAGTATTTT.